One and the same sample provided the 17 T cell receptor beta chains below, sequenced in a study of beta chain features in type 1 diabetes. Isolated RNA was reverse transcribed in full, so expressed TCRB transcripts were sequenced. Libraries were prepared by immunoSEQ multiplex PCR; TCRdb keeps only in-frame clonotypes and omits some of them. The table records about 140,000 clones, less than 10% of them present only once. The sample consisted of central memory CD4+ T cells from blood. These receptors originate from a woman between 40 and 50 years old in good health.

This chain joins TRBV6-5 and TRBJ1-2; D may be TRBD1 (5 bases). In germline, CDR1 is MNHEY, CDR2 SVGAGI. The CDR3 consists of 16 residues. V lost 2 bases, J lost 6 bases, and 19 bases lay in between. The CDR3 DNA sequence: TGTGCCAGCAGTTACCACGGACCCAGGGATAAGGATGGCTACACCTTC. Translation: CASSYHGPRDKDGYTF.

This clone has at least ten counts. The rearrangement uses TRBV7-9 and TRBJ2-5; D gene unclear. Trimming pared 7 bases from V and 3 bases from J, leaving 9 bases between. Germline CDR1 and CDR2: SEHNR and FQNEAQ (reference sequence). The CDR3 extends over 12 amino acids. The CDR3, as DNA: TGTGCCAGCACCTCGTCGGAAGAGACCCAGTACTTC. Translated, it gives CASTSSEETQYF. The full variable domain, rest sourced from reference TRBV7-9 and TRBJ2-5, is DTGVSQNPRHKITKRGQNVTFRCDPISEHNRLYWYRQTLGQGPEFLTYFQNEAQLEKSRLLSDRFSAERPKGSFSTLEIQRTEQGDSAMYLCASTSSEETQYFGPGTRLLVL.

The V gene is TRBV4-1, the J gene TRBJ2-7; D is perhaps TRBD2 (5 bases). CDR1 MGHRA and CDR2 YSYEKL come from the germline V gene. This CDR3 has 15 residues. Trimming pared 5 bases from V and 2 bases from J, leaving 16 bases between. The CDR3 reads CASSILQDGTYEQYF. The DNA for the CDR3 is TGCGCCAGCAGCATCCTGCAGGACGGGACCTACGAGCAGTACTTC.

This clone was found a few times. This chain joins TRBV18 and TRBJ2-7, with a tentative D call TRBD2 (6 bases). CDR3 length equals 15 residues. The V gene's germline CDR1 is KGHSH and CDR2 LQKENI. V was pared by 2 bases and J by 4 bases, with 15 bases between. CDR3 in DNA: TGTGCCAGCTCACCAGAGTCCAGCGGGCCTTACGAGCAGTACTTC. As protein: CASSPESSGPYEQYF. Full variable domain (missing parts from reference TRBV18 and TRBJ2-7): NAGVMQNPRHLVRRRGQEARLRCSPMKGHSHVYWYRQLPEEGLKFMVYLQKENIIDESGMPKERFSAEFPKEGPSILRIQQVVRGDSAAYFCASSPESSGPYEQYFGPGTRLTVT.

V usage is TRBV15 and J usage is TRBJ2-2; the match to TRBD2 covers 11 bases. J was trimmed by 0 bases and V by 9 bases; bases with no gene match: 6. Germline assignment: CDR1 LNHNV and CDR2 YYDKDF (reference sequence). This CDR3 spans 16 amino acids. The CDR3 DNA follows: TGTGCCACGGTACTAGCGGGGGCCGCGAACACCGGGGAGCTGTTTTTT. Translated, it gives CATVLAGAANTGELFF.

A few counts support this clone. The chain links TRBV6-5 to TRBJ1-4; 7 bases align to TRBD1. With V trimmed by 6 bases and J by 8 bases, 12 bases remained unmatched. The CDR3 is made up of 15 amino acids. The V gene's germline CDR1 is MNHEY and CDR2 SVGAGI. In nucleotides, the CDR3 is TGTGCCAGCAGAAGGGACAGAGGGCTGGACGAAAAACTGTTTTTT. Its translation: CASRRDRGLDEKLFF.

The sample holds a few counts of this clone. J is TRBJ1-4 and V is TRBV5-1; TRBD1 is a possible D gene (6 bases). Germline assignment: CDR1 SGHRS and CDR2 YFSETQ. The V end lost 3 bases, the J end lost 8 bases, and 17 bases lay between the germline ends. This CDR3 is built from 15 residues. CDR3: CASSSPQQGYEKLFF. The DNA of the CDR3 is TGCGCCAGCAGCTCCCCCCAACAGGGATACGAAAAACTGTTTTTT.

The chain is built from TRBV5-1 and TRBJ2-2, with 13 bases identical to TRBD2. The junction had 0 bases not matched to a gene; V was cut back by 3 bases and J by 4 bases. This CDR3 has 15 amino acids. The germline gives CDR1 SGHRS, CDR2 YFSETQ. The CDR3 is CASSWTSGGTGELFF. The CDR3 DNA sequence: TGCGCCAGCAGCTGGACTAGCGGGGGCACCGGGGAGCTGTTTTTT.

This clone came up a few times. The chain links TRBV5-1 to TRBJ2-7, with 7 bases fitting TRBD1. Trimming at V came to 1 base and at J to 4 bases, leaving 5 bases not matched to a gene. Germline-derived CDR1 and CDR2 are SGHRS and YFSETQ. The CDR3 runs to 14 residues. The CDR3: CASSLSWGQYEQYF. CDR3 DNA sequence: TGCGCCAGCAGCTTGTCGTGGGGACAGTACGAGCAGTACTTC.

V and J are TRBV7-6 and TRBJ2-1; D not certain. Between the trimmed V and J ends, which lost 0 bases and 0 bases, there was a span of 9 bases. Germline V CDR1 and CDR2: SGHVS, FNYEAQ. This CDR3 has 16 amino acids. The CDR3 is CASSLAGPSSYNEQFF. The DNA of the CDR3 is TGTGCCAGCAGCTTAGCGGGTCCTAGCTCCTACAATGAGCAGTTCTTC.

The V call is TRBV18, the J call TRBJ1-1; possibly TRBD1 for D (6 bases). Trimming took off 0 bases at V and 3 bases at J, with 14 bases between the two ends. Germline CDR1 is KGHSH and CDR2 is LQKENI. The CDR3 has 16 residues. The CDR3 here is CASSPPVTGPYTEAFF. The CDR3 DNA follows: TGTGCCAGCTCACCACCGGTAACAGGGCCGTACACTGAAGCTTTCTTT.

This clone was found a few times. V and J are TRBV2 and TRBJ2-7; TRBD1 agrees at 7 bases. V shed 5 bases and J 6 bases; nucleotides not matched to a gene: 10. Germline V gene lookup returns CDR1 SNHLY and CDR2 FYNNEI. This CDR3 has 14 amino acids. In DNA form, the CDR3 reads TGTGCCAGCAGTCTTGGAACAGGGGTTAGCGAGCAGTACTTC. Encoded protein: CASSLGTGVSEQYF.

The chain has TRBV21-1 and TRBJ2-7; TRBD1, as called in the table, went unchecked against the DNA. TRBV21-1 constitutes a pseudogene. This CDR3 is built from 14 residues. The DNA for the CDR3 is TGTGCCAGCAGCCTACAGGGGGCTAGGTACGAGCAGTACTTC. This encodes CASSLQGARYEQYF.

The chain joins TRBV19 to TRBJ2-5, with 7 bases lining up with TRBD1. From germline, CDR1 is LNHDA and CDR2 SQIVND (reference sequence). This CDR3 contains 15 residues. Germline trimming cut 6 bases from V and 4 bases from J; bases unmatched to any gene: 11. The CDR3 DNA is TGTGCCAGTAGCCTCCCAGGACAGGCAGCAGAGACCCAGTACTTC. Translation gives CASSLPGQAAETQYF.

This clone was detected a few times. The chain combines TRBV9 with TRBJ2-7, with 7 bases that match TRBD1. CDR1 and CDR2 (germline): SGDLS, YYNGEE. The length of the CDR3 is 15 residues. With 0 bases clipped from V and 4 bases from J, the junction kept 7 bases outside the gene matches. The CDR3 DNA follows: TGTGCCAGCAGCGTAGATTGGGACAGTTCTTACGAGCAGTACTTC. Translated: CASSVDWDSSYEQYF.

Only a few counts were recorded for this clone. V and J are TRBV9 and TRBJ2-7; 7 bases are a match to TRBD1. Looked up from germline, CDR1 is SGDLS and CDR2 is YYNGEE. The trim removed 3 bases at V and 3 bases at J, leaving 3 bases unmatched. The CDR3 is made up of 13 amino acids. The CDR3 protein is CASSGQGSYEQYF. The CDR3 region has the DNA TGTGCCAGCAGCGGACAGGGTAGCTACGAGCAGTACTTC.

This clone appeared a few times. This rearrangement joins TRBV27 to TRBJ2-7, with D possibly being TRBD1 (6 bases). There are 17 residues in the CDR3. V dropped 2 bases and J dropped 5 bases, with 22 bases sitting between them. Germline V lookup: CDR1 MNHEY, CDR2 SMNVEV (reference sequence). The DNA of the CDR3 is TGTGCCAGCAGTTTACTCGCACAGGGACGAGGTTCCCACGAGCAGTACTTC. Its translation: CASSLLAQGRGSHEQYF.